This is a list of T cell receptor beta chains from one sample in a study of blood T cell repertoires in COVID-19. Clones were sequenced by immunoSEQ multiplex PCR, and TCRdb holds only the in-frame ones, with some missing. The data hold fewer than 500,000 clones, with over 75% observed a single time. Sequenced input: PBMCs or T cells enriched from blood (not recorded which). The receptors were gathered from a man younger than 45 who had recovered from COVID-19. The CDR3 runs from the conserved cysteine through the conserved F or W. The order of the fields is CDR3 protein, J gene, V gene.

CASSLAGGPYEQYF TRBJ2-7 TRBV27
CASSLRDSPPQYF TRBJ2-4 TRBV28
CASSPGLAGGLTDTQYF TRBJ2-3 TRBV9
CASSLEAGGSTEAFF TRBJ1-1 TRBV5-1
CASRTGGSGANVLTF TRBJ2-6 TRBV27
CASSQGTTGETQYF TRBJ2-5 TRBV5-1
CASSRTGGQSSYEQYF TRBJ2-7 TRBV18
CAISESTGTNEKLFF TRBJ1-4 TRBV10-3
CAIRGDRGDSPLHF TRBJ1-6 TRBV10-3
CASSLTRQGYEQYF TRBJ2-7 TRBV7-9
CASSLGQATYEQYF TRBJ2-7 TRBV16
CASSDRGRNYGYTF TRBJ1-2 TRBV6-1
CASRTLANTEAFF TRBJ1-1 TRBV18
CASSYRGNSPLHF TRBJ1-6 TRBV23-1
CASSEAGGGFTDTQYF TRBJ2-3 TRBV9
CASSQAGGAQFF TRBJ2-1 TRBV14
CASNDRGNYGYTF TRBJ1-2 TRBV19
CASSIRQGRYNEQFF TRBJ2-1 TRBV9
CASSRDRGVYGYTF TRBJ1-2 TRBV18
CASSSLVVESSGNTIYF TRBJ1-3 TRBV7-6
CASSVTGIEQFF TRBJ2-1 TRBV19
CASSPDSLSEKLFF TRBJ1-4 TRBV5-1
CASSLGQVNSPLHF TRBJ1-6 TRBV7-9
CASSSGDTIYF TRBJ1-3 TRBV5-1
CAISESTANTGELFF TRBJ2-2 TRBV10-3
CASTTRDRANQPQHF TRBJ1-5 TRBV19
CASSYSGTDTQYF TRBJ2-3 TRBV6-5
CASSSGVWDYGYTF TRBJ1-2 TRBV5-1
CASSLSGTVFTDTQYF TRBJ2-3 TRBV6-5
CAWSVNRENYGYTF TRBJ1-2 TRBV30
CASSFTNRGVTEAFF TRBJ1-1 TRBV7-8
CASSLVFTGSYNEQFF TRBJ2-1 TRBV5-4
CASSDSKPVSGELFF TRBJ2-2 TRBV6-4
CASLPLGRTGSHGYTF TRBJ1-2 TRBV27
CASRKRQETYEQYF TRBJ2-7 TRBV5-1
CASSLGQLAYNEQFF TRBJ2-1 TRBV6-5
CASSTQGAETQYF TRBJ2-5 TRBV14
CASSSTGGAGNTIYF TRBJ1-3 TRBV7-9
CASSLGGIPNNEQFF TRBJ2-1 TRBV5-1
CASSELDRAYNSPLHF TRBJ1-6 TRBV6-1
CASSPAGNYGYTF TRBJ1-2 TRBV18